The T cell receptor (beta chain) under discussion was sequenced for a study of CXCR3-negative and CXCR3-positive naive CD8 T cells. The CD45RO-CCR7+CD27+CD95- phenotype denoted naive CD8+ T cells. The study made its TRB cDNA libraries by 5' RACE, adding UMI labels. TCRdb reanalyzed the 5' RACE reads, giving one entry per CDR3 protein sequence and no DNA. The listing contains 100,000 to 150,000 distinct CDR3 sequences. In the case of this clonotype: What it recognizes is unknown.

Whole-study results and caveats: Naive subsets were similarly diverse, while memory CD8+ repertoires were much less diverse. Naive CXCR3-positive and CXCR3-negative cells shared similar TRBV-TRBJ usage, unlike memory cells. The study found more hydrophobic TRB CDR3s in CXCR3-positive naive cells than in CXCR3-negative naive cells.

CDR3 length equals 16 residues. The germline V gene has CDR1 SGHDN and CDR2 FVKESK. This chain joins TRBV14 and TRBJ2-7; with no DNA, the TCRdb D assignment of TRBD2 cannot be verified. This clonotype originated in a human donor in good health. Some clones in this sample may be carry-over from other donors' samples. The sample comprised naive CXCR3+ CD8+ T cells from blood. Subset defined: CD45RO-CCR7+CD27+CD95- naive CD8+ T cells expressing CXCR3 (TNR3+). The CDR3 sequence: CASSQVSGGAFNEQYF.